This T cell receptor (beta chain) came from a study of blood T cell repertoires in COVID-19. Overall study: The analysed material was cDNA or gDNA that came from T cells, B-cell-depleted T cells, or PBMCs.

The repertoire was sequenced with immunoSEQ multiplex PCR; TCRdb's copy has only in-frame clones and lacks some. The table shows about 220,000 clones, with less than 90% occurring only once. The CDR3 runs to 15 residues. V gave up 2 bases and J gave up 0 bases; unmatched junction bases: 2. The germline gives CDR1 SGHNT, CDR2 YYREEE (reference sequence). This chain links TRBV5-4 with TRBJ1-3, with 7 positions matching TRBD1. The clonotype comes from a man aged 35 to 55 with active or convalescent COVID-19. Sample: peripheral blood. CDR3 sequence reads: CASSLGTDSGNTIYF. The DNA of the CDR3 is TGTGCCAGCAGCTTAGGGACAGACTCTGGAAACACCATATATTTT.